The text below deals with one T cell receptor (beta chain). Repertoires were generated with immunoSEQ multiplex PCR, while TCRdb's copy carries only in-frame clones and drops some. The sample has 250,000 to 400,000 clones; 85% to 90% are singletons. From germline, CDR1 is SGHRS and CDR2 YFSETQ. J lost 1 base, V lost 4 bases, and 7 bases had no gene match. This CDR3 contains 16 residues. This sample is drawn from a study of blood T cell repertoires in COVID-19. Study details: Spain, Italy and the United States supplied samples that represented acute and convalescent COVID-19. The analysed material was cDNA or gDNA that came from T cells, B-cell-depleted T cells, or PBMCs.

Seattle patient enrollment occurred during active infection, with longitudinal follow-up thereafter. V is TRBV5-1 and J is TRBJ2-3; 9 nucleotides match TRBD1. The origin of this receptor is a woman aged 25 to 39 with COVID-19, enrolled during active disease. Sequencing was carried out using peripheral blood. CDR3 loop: CASSRGGDRGTDTQYF. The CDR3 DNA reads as TGCGCCAGCAGCCGGGGTGGGGACAGGGGCACAGATACGCAGTATTTT.